This T cell receptor (beta chain) is from a study of blood T cells in healthy people across ages. Germline values: CDR1 MNHEY, CDR2 SVGEGT. After removal of 6 bases from V and 6 bases from J, the junction contained 1 base not matched to a gene. The CDR3 loop spans 11 amino acids. This clonotype was picked up a small number of times. Primers used in a second PCR of roughly 6 to 12 cycles were a sample-barcoded 5' primer and a J-beta primer mix. TCRdb re-analysed the 5' RACE reads in MiXCR, keeping a single row per CDR3 protein. The sample includes 1,100,000 or so distinct CDR3 sequences, more than 40% seen only once; the top ten take about 20%.

The source material was blood. The source of this sequence is a woman aged 55-70 years in good health. The chain employs TRBV6-2 or TRBV6-3 and TRBJ1-1; TRBD1 aligns across 7 bases. The CDR3: CASSQGAEAFF. The CDR3, as DNA: TGTGCCAGCAGCCAGGGGGCTGAAGCTTTCTTT.